The rows below give T cell receptor beta chains drawn from one sample of a study of cytomegalovirus exposure and HLA in healthy donors. TCRdb keeps only in-frame clones here, not all; method: immunoSEQ multiplex PCR. Of roughly 190,000 clones listed, 55% to 65% are singletons. Sample: PBMCs. These receptors were obtained from a man between 40 and 49 years old in good health and CMV-seronegative. Both conserved end residues are part of each CDR3. Fields, in order: clone size, J gene, V gene, D gene, CDR3 length, CDR3 protein, CDR3 DNA. A D gene is named only where the DNA matches it firmly. Not all rows give a size; the values are once, few, many and, for expanded clones, a class.

size: -; J: TRBJ2-1; V: TRBV5-4; D: TRBD2; length: 19; CDR3: CASSFTGTSGISSYNEQFF; DNA: TGTGCCAGCAGTTTTACCGGGACTAGCGGTATAAGCTCCTACAATGAGCAGTTCTTC
size: few; J: TRBJ2-7; V: TRBV28; D: -; length: 13; CDR3: CASSPTGDYEQYF; DNA: TGTGCCAGCAGTCCCACAGGTGACTACGAGCAGTACTTC
size: -; J: TRBJ1-2; V: TRBV2; D: TRBD1; length: 13; CDR3: CASTGTGVYGYTF; DNA: TGTGCCAGCACCGGGACAGGGGTCTATGGCTACACCTTC
size: -; J: TRBJ2-5; V: TRBV4-1; D: TRBD2; length: 16; CDR3: CASSQLGRAAQETQYF; DNA: TGCGCCAGCAGCCAACTCGGGAGGGCGGCACAAGAGACCCAGTACTTC
size: -; J: TRBJ2-7; V: TRBV10-1; D: TRBD2; length: 14; CDR3: CASSPQREKYEQYF; DNA: TGCGCCAGCAGTCCTCAGCGGGAGAAATACGAGCAGTACTTC
size: few; J: TRBJ1-5; V: TRBV29-1; D: -; length: 13; CDR3: CSVQRGPDQPQHF; DNA: TGCAGCGTTCAGCGGGGCCCCGATCAGCCCCAGCATTTT
size: -; J: TRBJ2-7; V: TRBV5-6; D: TRBD1; length: 14; CDR3: CASTEQGAPREQYF; DNA: TGTGCCAGCACCGAACAGGGGGCGCCGAGAGAGCAGTACTTC
size: -; J: TRBJ2-1; V: TRBV4-3; D: TRBD1; length: 18; CDR3: CASSQYGQGGFSDSEQFF; DNA: TGCGCCAGCAGCCAATACGGACAGGGAGGTTTTTCGGACAGTGAGCAGTTCTTC
size: -; J: TRBJ2-1; V: TRBV9; D: TRBD2; length: 14; CDR3: CASRRGLANNEQFF; DNA: TGTGCCAGCAGGCGGGGACTAGCCAACAATGAGCAGTTCTTC
size: few; J: TRBJ2-2; V: TRBV2; D: -; length: 14; CDR3: CASSPSRITGELFF; DNA: TGTGCCAGCTCCCCCTCTAGGATCACCGGGGAGCTGTTTTTT
size: -; J: TRBJ2-1; V: TRBV2; D: TRBD2; length: 16; CDR3: CASRGPSGRENYEQFF; DNA: TGTGCCAGCAGGGGCCCTAGCGGGAGGGAAAACTATGAGCAGTTCTTC
size: -; J: TRBJ2-1; V: TRBV15; D: TRBD1; length: 17; CDR3: CATSRVGQGHSYNEQFF; DNA: TGTGCCACCAGCAGAGTTGGACAGGGGCATTCCTACAATGAGCAGTTCTTC
size: -; J: TRBJ1-1; V: TRBV19; D: -; length: 16; CDR3: CASSPWGDLESTEAFF; DNA: TGTGCCAGTAGTCCATGGGGGGATTTGGAGAGCACTGAAGCTTTCTTT
size: -; J: TRBJ2-4; V: TRBV7-9; D: TRBD2; length: 16; CDR3: CSSSSTSGGAKNIQYF; DNA: TGTTCCAGCAGTTCGACTAGCGGGGGGGCCAAAAACATTCAGTACTTC
size: -; J: TRBJ1-3; V: TRBV6-1; D: -; length: 15; CDR3: CASSTPTFSGNTIYF; DNA: TGTGCCAGCAGCACTCCAACTTTCTCTGGAAACACCATATATTTT
size: -; J: TRBJ1-2; V: TRBV7-8; D: -; length: 14; CDR3: CASSLEGDTYGYTF; DNA: TGTGCCAGCAGCTTAGAGGGGGACACCTATGGCTACACCTTC
size: -; J: TRBJ1-3; V: TRBV28; D: -; length: 15; CDR3: CASSEQGRFSNTIYF; DNA: TGTGCCAGCAGTGAACAGGGAAGGTTTTCAAACACCATATATTTT
size: few; J: TRBJ1-1; V: TRBV4-3; D: -; length: 16; CDR3: CASSQVAGVGDTEAFF; DNA: TGCGCCAGCAGCCAAGTTGCGGGGGTGGGGGACACTGAAGCTTTCTTT
size: few; J: TRBJ2-3; V: TRBV6-4; D: -; length: 15; CDR3: CASSTQAFSTDTQYF; DNA: TGTGCCAGCAGTACACAGGCGTTTAGCACAGATACGCAGTATTTT
size: -; J: TRBJ2-3; V: TRBV12-2; D: -; length: 18; CDR3: CASRDLWTSGGSTDTQYF; DNA: TGTGCAAGTCGCGACCTCTGGACTAGCGGAGGGAGCACAGATACGCAGTATTTT
size: few; J: TRBJ1-5; V: TRBV6-1; D: -; length: 14; CDR3: CASSEAYSNQPQHF; DNA: TGTGCCAGCAGTGAAGCCTATAGCAATCAGCCCCAGCATTTT
size: -; J: TRBJ2-3; V: TRBV25-1; D: TRBD2; length: 14; CDR3: CASSSGVGPDTQYF; DNA: TGTGCCAGCAGTAGCGGGGTGGGTCCAGATACGCAGTATTTT
size: once; J: TRBJ1-6; V: TRBV27; D: TRBD1; length: 15; CDR3: CASRTPGQGKSPLHF; DNA: TGTGCCAGCAGGACACCGGGACAGGGGAAATCACCCCTCCACTTT
size: -; J: TRBJ2-7; V: TRBV7-9; D: -; length: 12; CDR3: CASSLAGRKQYF; DNA: TGTGCCAGCAGCTTAGCAGGGAGGAAGCAGTACTTC
size: once; J: TRBJ2-7; V: TRBV5-6; D: TRBD2; length: 16; CDR3: CASSLAGLAVSYEQYF; DNA: TGTGCCAGCAGCTTGGCCGGACTAGCGGTTTCCTACGAGCAGTACTTC
size: -; J: TRBJ1-5; V: TRBV19; D: TRBD1; length: 17; CDR3: CASSMVGTGSDNQPQHF; DNA: TGTGCCAGTAGTATGGTGGGGACAGGGTCGGACAATCAGCCCCAGCATTTT
size: -; J: TRBJ2-2; V: TRBV6-5; D: -; length: 15; CDR3: CASSRREGGTGELFF; DNA: TGTGCCAGCAGTAGACGGGAAGGAGGCACCGGGGAGCTGTTTTTT
size: -; J: TRBJ2-3; V: TRBV15; D: TRBD2; length: 17; CDR3: CATSRPNGGRASDTQYF; DNA: TGTGCCACCAGCAGACCCAACGGCGGGAGAGCTTCAGATACGCAGTATTTT
size: -; J: TRBJ1-2; V: TRBV6-1; D: TRBD1; length: 14; CDR3: CASNEGQQHYGYTF; DNA: TGTGCCAGCAATGAGGGACAGCAACACTATGGCTACACCTTC
size: -; J: TRBJ2-5; V: TRBV13; D: -; length: 14; CDR3: CASSYRDNQETQYF; DNA: TGTGCCAGCAGCTACCGGGACAATCAAGAGACCCAGTACTTC
size: -; J: TRBJ2-6; V: TRBV19; D: -; length: 14; CDR3: CASSEGGGANVLTF; DNA: TGTGCCAGTTCAGAAGGGGGTGGGGCCAACGTCCTGACTTTC